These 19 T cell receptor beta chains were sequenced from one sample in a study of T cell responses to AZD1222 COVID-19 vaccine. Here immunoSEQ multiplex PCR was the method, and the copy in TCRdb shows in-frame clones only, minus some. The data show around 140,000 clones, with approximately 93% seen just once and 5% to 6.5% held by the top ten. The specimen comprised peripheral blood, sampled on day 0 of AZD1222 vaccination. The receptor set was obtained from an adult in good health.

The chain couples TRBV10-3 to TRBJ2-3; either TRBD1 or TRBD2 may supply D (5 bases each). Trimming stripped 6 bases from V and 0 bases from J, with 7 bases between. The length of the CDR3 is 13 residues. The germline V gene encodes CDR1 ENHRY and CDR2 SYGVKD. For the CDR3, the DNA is TGTGCCATCAGCGGGGACAGCACAGATACGCAGTATTTT. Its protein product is CAISGDSTDTQYF.

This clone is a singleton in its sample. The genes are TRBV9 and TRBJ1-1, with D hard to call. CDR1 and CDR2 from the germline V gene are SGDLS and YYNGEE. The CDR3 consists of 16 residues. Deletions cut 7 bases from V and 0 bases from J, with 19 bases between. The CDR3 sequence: CASSPRGAIMNTEAFF. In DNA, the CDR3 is TGTGCCAGCTCCCCCCGGGGAGCAATTATGAACACTGAAGCTTTCTTT.

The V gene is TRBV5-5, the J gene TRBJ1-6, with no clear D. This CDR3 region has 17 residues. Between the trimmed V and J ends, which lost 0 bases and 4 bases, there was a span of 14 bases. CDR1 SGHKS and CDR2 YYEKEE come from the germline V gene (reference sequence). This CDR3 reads CASSLASRAEYNSPLHF. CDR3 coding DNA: TGTGCCAGCAGCTTGGCCAGTAGGGCAGAGTATAATTCACCCCTCCACTTT. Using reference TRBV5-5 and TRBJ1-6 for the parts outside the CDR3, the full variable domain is DAGVTQSPTHLIKTRGQQVTLRCSPISGHKSVSWYQQVLGQGPQFIFQYYEKEERGRGNFPDRFSARQFPNYSSELNVNALLLGDSALYLCASSLASRAEYNSPLHFGNGTRLTVT.

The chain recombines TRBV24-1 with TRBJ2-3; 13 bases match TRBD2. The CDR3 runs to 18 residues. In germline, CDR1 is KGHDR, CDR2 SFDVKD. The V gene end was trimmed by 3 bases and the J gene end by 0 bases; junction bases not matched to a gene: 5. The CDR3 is CATSDPLGLAGSTDTQYF. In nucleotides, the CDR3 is TGTGCCACCAGTGATCCCTTGGGACTAGCGGGAAGCACAGATACGCAGTATTTT.

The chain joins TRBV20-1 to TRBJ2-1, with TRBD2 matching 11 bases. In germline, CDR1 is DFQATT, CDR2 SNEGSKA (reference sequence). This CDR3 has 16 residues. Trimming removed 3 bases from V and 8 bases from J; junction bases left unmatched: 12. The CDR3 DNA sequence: TGCAGTGCTAGTCGGGCTAGCGGGAGGTCTGGGGATGAGCAGTTCTTC. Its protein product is CSASRASGRSGDEQFF.

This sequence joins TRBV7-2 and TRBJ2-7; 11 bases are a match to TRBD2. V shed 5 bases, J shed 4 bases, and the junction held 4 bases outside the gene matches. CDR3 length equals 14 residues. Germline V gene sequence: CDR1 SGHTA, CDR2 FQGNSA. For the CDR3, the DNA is TGTGCCAGCAGCAGAACTAGCGGGAGTTACGAGCAGTACTTC. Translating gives CASSRTSGSYEQYF.

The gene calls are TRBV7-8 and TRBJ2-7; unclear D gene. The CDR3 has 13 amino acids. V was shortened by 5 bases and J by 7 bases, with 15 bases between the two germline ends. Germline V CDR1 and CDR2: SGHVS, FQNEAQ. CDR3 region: CASSAPAGREQYF. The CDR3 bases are TGTGCCAGCAGCGCGCCTGCCGGACGAGAGCAGTACTTC.

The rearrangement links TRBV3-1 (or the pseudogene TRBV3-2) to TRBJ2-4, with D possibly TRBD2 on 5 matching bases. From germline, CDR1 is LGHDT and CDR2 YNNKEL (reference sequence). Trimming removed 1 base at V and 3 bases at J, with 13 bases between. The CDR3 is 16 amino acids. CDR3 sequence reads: CASSQAEEAGKNIQYF. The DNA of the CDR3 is TGTGCCAGCAGCCAAGCGGAAGAGGCGGGCAAAAACATTCAGTACTTC.

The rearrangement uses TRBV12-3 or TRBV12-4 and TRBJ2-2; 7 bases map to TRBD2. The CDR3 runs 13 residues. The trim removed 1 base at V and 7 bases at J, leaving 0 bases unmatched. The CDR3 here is CASSLVAGGELFF. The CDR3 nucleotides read TGTGCCAGCAGTTTAGTAGCGGGCGGGGAGCTGTTTTTT.

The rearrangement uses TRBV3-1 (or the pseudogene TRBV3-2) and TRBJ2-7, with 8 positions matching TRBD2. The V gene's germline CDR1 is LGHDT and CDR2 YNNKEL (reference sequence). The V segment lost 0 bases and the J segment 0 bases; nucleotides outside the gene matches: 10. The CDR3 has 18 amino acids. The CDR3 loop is CASSQELADARSSYEQYF. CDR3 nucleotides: TGTGCCAGCAGCCAAGAACTAGCGGACGCAAGAAGCTCCTACGAGCAGTACTTC.

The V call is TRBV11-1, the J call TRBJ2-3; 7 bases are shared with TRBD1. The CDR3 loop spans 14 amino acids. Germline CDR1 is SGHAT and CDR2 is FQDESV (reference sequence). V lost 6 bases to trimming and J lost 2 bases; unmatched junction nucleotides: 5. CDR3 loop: CASSPDRDTDTQYF. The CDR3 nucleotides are TGTGCCAGCAGTCCTGACAGGGACACAGATACGCAGTATTTT.

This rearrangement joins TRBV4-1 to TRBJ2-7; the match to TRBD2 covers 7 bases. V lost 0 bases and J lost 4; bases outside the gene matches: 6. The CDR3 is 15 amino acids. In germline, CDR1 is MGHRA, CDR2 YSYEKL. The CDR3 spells CASSQDRGRDYEQYF. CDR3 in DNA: TGCGCCAGCAGCCAAGACCGCGGGAGAGATTACGAGCAGTACTTC.

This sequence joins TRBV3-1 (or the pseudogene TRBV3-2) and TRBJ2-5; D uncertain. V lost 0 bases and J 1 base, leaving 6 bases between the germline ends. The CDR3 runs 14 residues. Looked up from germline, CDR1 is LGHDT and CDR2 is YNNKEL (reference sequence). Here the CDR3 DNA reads TGTGCCAGCAGCCAAGATCTGGCCCAAGAGACCCAGTACTTC. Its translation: CASSQDLAQETQYF.

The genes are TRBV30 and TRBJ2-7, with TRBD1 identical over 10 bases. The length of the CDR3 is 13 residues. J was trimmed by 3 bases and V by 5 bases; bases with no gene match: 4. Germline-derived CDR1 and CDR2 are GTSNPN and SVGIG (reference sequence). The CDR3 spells CAWAGTGDYEQYF. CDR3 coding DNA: TGTGCCTGGGCCGGGACAGGGGACTACGAGCAGTACTTC.

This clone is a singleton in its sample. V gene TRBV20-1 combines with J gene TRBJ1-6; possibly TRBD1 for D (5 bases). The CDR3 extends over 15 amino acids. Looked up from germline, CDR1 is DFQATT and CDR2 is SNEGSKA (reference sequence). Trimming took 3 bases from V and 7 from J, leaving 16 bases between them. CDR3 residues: CSASDQGDSNSPLHF. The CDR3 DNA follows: TGCAGTGCTAGTGACCAGGGAGATTCAAATTCACCCCTCCACTTT.

The CDR3 protein is CASSLALNTEAFF. In nucleotides, the CDR3 is TGTGCCAGCAGCTTGGCTCTGAACACTGAAGCTTTCTTT. This chain joins TRBV7-2 and TRBJ1-1, with D hard to call. Between the trimmed V and J ends, which lost 3 bases and 0 bases, there was a span of 5 bases. The CDR3 has 13 amino acids. The germline V gene encodes CDR1 SGHTA and CDR2 FQGNSA.

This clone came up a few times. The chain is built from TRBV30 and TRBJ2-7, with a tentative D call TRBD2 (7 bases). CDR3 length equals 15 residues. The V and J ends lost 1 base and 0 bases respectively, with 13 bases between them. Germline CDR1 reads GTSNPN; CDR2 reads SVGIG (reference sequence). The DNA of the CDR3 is TGTGCCTGGAGTGAGGGGAGGGGGTTCTCCTACGAGCAGTACTTC. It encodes CAWSEGRGFSYEQYF.

CDR3 loop: CASSPWGGGETQYF. CDR3 DNA: TGTGCCAGCAGCCCATGGGGGGGAGGGGAGACCCAGTACTTC. The V and J genes are TRBV7-2 and TRBJ2-5; TRBD2 matches at 7 bases. The germline V gene has CDR1 SGHTA and CDR2 FQGNSA. The V segment lost 5 bases and the J segment 5 bases; nucleotides outside the gene matches: 8. The CDR3 has 14 residues. The entire variable domain, with the rest obtained from reference TRBV7-2 and TRBJ2-5, is as follows: GAGVSQSPSNKVTEKGKDVELRCDPISGHTALYWYRQSLGQGLEFLIYFQGNSAPDKSGLPSDRFSAERTGGSVSTLTIQRTQQEDSAVYLCASSPWGGGETQYFGPGTRLLVL.

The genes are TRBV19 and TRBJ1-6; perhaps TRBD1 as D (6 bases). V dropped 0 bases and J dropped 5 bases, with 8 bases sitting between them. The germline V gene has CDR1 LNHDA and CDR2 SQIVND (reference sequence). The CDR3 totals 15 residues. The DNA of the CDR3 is TGTGCCAGTAGTATAGATTGGACAGATAATTCACCCCTCCACTTT. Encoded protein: CASSIDWTDNSPLHF.